Listed below are T cell receptor beta chains from one sample, sequenced in a study of human thymus T cells. Profiling relied on immunoSEQ multiplex PCR, and the TCRdb table lists in-frame clones only, not all of them. The profile shows approximately 46,000 clones, approximately 95% of them singletons. The material sequenced was blood. Source of these receptors: a girl under three years old with a congenital heart defect but otherwise immunologically healthy. CDR3s include the opening cysteine and the closing phenylalanine or tryptophan. Fields, in order: CDR3 protein, V gene, J gene, clone size. Expanded clones get a size class; other rows say once, few or many, or leave the size out.

CASSLRTGRNEKLFF	TRBV5-1	TRBJ1-4	NA
CASSFIWGVLAEAFF	TRBV5-6	TRBJ1-1	NA
CAISLTVTYEQYF	TRBV10-3	TRBJ2-7	NA
CASSFRGLQGEQYF	TRBV28	TRBJ2-7	NA
CASSLTKSGRGETQYF	TRBV7-9	TRBJ2-5	NA
CASGVSNQPQHF	TRBV7-9	TRBJ1-5	few
CASRRRRVGATDTQYF	TRBV27	TRBJ2-3	NA
CASSMGQGYEQYF	TRBV19	TRBJ2-7	NA
CASSQDLGTSLDNEQLF	TRBV4-3	TRBJ2-1	NA
CACQLTGELFF	TRBV30	TRBJ2-2	NA
CASSEVWRERYNEQFF	TRBV6-1	TRBJ2-1	NA
CATSKIQQGSIQYF	TRBV15	TRBJ2-4	NA
CASSPVFRVRMNTEAFF	TRBV18	TRBJ1-1	NA
CASSASDRNEQYF	TRBV6-1	TRBJ2-7	NA
CASSPRGSGRALLTYEQYF	TRBV5-1	TRBJ2-7	NA
CSVERPGGSYEQYF	TRBV29-1	TRBJ2-7	NA
CASSYSSGNYGYTF	TRBV6-6	TRBJ1-2	once
CASSLALGSSYEQYF	TRBV7-6	TRBJ2-7	NA
CASSQDGRAGPYTGELFF	TRBV4-2	TRBJ2-2	once
CASRWDTHSNQPQHF	TRBV2	TRBJ1-5	NA
CASSLEGTGAYEQYF	TRBV5-4	TRBJ2-7	NA